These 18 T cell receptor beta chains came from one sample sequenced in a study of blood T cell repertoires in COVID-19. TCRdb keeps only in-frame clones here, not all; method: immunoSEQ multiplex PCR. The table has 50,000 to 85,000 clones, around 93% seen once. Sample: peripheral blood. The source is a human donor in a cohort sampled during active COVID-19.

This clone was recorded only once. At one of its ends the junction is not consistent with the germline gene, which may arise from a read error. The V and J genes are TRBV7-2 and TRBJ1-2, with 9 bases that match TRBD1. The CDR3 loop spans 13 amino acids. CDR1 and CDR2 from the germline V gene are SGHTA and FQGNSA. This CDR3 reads CASTLEGQGRCTF. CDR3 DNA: TGTGCCAGCACCTTAGAGGGACAGGGAAGGTGCACCTTC. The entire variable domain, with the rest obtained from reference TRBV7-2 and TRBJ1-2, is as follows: GAGVSQSPSNKVTEKGKDVELRCDPISGHTALYWYRQSLGQGLEFLIYFQGNSAPDKSGLPSDRFSAERTGGSVSTLTIQRTQQEDSAVYLCASTLEGQGRCTFGSGTRLTVV.

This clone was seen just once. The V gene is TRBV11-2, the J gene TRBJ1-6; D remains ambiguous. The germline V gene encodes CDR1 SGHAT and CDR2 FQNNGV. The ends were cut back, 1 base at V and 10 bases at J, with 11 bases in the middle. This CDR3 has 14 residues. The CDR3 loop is CASSLGGNGSPLHF. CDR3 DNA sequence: TGTGCCAGCAGCTTAGGAGGAAATGGGTCACCCCTCCACTTT. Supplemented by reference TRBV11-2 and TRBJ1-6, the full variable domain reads EAGVAQSPRYKIIEKRQSVAFWCNPISGHATLYWYQQILGQGPKLLIQFQNNGVVDDSQLPKDRFSAERLKGVDSTLKIQPAKLEDSAVYLCASSLGGNGSPLHFGNGTRLTVT.

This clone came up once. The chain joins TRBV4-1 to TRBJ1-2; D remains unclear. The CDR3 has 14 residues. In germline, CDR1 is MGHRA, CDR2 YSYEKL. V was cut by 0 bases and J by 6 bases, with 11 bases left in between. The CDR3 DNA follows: TGCGCCAGCAGCCAAGATGCAGGTCTTAATGGCTACACCTTC. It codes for CASSQDAGLNGYTF.

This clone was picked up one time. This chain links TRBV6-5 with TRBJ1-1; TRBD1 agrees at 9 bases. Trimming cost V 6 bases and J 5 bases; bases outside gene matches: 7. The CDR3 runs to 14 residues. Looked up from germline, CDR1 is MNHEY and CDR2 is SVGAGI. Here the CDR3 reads CASRTVDRGTEAFF. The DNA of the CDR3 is TGTGCCAGCAGAACGGTGGACAGGGGTACTGAAGCTTTCTTT.

The CDR3 sequence: CASSVGLASSHNEQFF. The CDR3 DNA reads as TGTGCCAGCAGCGTAGGTCTAGCCTCCTCGCACAATGAGCAGTTCTTC. This chain uses TRBV9 with TRBJ2-1; perhaps TRBD2 as D (5 bases). V was trimmed by 0 bases and J by 5 bases, leaving 15 bases between them. Per germline, CDR1 SGDLS and CDR2 YYNGEE. CDR3 length: 16 amino acids.

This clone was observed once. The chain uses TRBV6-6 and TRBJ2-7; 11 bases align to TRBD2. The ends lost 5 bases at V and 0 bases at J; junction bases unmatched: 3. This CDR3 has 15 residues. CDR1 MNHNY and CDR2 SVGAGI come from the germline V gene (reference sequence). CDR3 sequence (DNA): TGTGCCAGCAGTCAACTAGCGGGGGCCTCCTACGAGCAGTACTTC. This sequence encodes CASSQLAGASYEQYF.

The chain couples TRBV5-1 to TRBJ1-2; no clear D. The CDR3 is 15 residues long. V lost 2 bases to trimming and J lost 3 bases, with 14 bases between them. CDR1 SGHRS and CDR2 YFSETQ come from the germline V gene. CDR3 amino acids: CASSFGPNGDYGYTF. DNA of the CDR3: TGCGCCAGCAGCTTTGGGCCAAATGGCGACTATGGCTACACCTTC.

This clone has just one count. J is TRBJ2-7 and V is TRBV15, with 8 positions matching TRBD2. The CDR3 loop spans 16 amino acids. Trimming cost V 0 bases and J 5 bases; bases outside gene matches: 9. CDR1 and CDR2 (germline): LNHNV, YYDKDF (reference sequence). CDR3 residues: CATSRDASGSVNEQYF. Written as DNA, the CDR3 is TGTGCCACCAGCAGAGATGCGAGCGGGAGTGTCAACGAGCAGTACTTC.

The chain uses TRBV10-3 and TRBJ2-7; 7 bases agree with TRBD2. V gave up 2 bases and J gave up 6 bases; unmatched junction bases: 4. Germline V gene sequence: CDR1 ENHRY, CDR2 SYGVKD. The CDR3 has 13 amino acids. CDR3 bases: TGTGCCATCAGTGAGGGGGGGGGAATCGAGCAGTACTTC. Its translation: CAISEGGGIEQYF.

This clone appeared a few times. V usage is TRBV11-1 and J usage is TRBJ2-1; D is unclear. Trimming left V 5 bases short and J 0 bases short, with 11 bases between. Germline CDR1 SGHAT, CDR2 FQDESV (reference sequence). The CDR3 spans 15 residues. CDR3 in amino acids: CASSLSSSSYNEQFF. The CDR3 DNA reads TGTGCCAGCAGCCTCTCCTCGAGCTCCTACAATGAGCAGTTCTTC.

In DNA, the CDR3 is TGTGCCAGCAGCTTGGGGGCCCCGAACACTGAAGCTTTCTTT. It translates to CASSLGAPNTEAFF. The rearrangement links TRBV28 to TRBJ1-1; possible D gene TRBD1, 6 bases. Trimming pared 6 bases from V and 1 base from J, leaving 12 bases between. The V gene's germline CDR1 is MDHEN and CDR2 SYDVKM. This CDR3 comprises 14 residues.

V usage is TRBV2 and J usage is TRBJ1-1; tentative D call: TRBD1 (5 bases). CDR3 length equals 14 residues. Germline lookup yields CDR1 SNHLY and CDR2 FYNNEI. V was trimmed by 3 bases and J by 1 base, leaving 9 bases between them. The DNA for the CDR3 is TGTGCCAGCAGTGAGACAGAGACGAACACTGAAGCTTTCTTT. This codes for CASSETETNTEAFF.

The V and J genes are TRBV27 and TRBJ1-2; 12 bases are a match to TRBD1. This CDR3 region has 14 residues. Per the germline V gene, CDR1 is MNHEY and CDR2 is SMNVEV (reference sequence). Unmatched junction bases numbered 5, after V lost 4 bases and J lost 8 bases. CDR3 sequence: CASSSRDRGLGYTF. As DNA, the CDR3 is TGTGCCAGCAGTTCCCGGGACAGGGGGCTAGGCTACACCTTC.

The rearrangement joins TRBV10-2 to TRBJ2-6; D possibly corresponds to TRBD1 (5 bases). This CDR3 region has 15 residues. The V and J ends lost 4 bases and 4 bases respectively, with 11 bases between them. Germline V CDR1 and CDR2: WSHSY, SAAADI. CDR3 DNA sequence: TGCGCCAGCAGTGTCAGGGTAACAGGGGCCAACGTCCTGACTTTC. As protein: CASSVRVTGANVLTF.

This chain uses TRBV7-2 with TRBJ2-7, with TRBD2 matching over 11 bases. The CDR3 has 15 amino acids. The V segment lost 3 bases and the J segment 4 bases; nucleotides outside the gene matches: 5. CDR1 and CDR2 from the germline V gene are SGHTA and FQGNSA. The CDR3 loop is CASSFLAGGSYEQYF. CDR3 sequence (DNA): TGTGCCAGCAGCTTCCTAGCGGGGGGAAGTTACGAGCAGTACTTC.

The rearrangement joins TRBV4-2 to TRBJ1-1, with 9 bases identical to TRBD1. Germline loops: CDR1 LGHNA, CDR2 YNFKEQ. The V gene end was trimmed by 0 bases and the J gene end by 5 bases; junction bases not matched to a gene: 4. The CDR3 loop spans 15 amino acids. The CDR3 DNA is TGTGCCAGCAGCCAAGAATCTGGACAGGGGACTGAAGCTTTCTTT. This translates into CASSQESGQGTEAFF.

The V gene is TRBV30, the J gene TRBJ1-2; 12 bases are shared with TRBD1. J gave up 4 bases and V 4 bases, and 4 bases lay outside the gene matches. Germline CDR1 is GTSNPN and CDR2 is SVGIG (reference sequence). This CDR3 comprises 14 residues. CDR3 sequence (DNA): TGTGCCTGGATCGGGACAGGGGGCGCCTATGGCTACACCTTC. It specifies CAWIGTGGAYGYTF.

In DNA, the CDR3 is TGTGCCAGCAGCAATCAGGGTGGCTATGGCTACACCTTC. It codes for CASSNQGGYGYTF. The V call is TRBV7-6, the J call TRBJ1-2; D perhaps matches TRBD1 (5 bases). The V end lost 5 bases, the J end lost 4 bases, and 11 bases lay between the germline ends. CDR1 and CDR2 (germline): SGHVS, FNYEAQ. The CDR3 consists of 13 residues.